This T cell receptor (beta chain) was documented in a study of cytomegalovirus exposure and HLA in healthy donors. CDR3 length equals 16 residues. The V gene's germline CDR1 is SGHTA and CDR2 FQGNSA. Trimming removed 0 bases from V and 7 bases from J, with 15 bases in between. Study-level points and caveats: In a later analysis, HLA-associated TCR beta chains were more clonally expanded than equally common others. In vitro work confirmed that three CMV-associated chains recognize CMV antigens.

Primers for the PCR totalled 60 Vbeta and 13 Jbeta. Sequencing used immunoSEQ multiplex PCR; TCRdb keeps in-frame clones, though not all of them. The profile shows roughly 190,000 clones, more than 70% of them singletons. This clone has only one observation. Its antigen is as yet unknown. The origin of this receptor is a young man in good health and CMV-seropositive. This chain joins TRBV7-2 and TRBJ1-4, with D possibly matching TRBD1 (5 bases). The sequenced sample was PBMCs. This CDR3 reads CASSLAIHRPSEKLFF. CDR3 DNA: TGTGCCAGCAGCTTAGCTATTCACAGGCCGTCTGAAAAACTGTTTTTT. The complete variable domain, with remaining parts taken from reference TRBV7-2 and TRBJ1-4, reads GAGVSQSPSNKVTEKGKDVELRCDPISGHTALYWYRQSLGQGLEFLIYFQGNSAPDKSGLPSDRFSAERTGGSVSTLTIQRTQQEDSAVYLCASSLAIHRPSEKLFFGSGTQLSVL.